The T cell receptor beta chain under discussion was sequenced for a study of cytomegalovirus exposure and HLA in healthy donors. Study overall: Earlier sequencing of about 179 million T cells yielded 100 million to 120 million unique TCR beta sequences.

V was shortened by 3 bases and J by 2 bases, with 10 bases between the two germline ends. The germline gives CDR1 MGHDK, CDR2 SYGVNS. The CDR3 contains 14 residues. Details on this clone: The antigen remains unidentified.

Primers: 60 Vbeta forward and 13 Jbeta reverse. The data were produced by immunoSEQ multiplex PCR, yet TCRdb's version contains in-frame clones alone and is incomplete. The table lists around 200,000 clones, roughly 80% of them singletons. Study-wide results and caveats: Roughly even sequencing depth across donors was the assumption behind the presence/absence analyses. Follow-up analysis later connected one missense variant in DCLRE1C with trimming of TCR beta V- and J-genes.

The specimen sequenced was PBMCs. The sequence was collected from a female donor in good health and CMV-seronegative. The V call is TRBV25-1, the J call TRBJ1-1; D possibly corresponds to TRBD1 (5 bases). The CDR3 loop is CASSEGGYNTEAFF. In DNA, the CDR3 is TGTGCCAGCAGTGAGGGGGGATATAACACTGAAGCTTTCTTT.